Shown below are 27 T cell receptor beta chains from a single sample sequenced in a study of blood T cells in healthy people across ages. Together with a sample-barcoded 5' primer, a J-beta primer mix was included in a second PCR lasting about 7 to 12 cycles. TCRdb analysed the 5' RACE reads with MiXCR anew, one entry per CDR3 protein. The sample holds 600,000 or so distinct CDR3 sequences, approximately 30% seen once. Sequenced: blood. Receptor source: a woman aged 80 or older in good health.

This clonotype was detected ten times or more. V is TRBV5-1 and J is TRBJ2-4; 8 nucleotides agree with TRBD2. The CDR3 totals 14 residues. Germline trimming cut 1 base from V and 7 bases from J; bases unmatched to any gene: 4. Germline lookup yields CDR1 SGHRS and CDR2 YFSETQ. CDR3 coding DNA: TGCGCCAGCAGCTTGCCCGGGGGGGTGAACATTCAGTACTTC. This gives the protein CASSLPGGVNIQYF.

This chain connects TRBV9 to TRBJ2-3; D is unresolved. Germline lookup yields CDR1 SGDLS and CDR2 YYNGEE. Trimming removed 5 bases at V and 0 bases at J, with 10 bases between. The CDR3 contains 14 residues. CDR3 protein: CASSWVTSTDTQYF. In nucleotides, the CDR3 is TGTGCCAGCAGTTGGGTAACTAGCACAGATACGCAGTATTTT. The full variable domain, completed using reference TRBV9 and TRBJ2-3, is DSGVTQTPKHLITATGQRVTLRCSPRSGDLSVYWYQQSLDQGLQFLIQYYNGEERAKGNILERFSAQQFPDLHSELNLSSLELGDSALYFCASSWVTSTDTQYFGPGTRLTVL.

The table lists this clonotype with many counts. The rearrangement links TRBV20-1 to TRBJ1-2, with D perhaps matching TRBD1 (6 bases). Germline lookup yields CDR1 DFQATT and CDR2 SNEGSKA (reference sequence). The V end was cut by 0 bases, the J end by 9 bases, with 14 bases between. This CDR3 comprises 13 residues. CDR3 DNA: TGCAGTGCTAGAGATTCGGCAGGGGACCGCTACACCTTC. Residues: CSARDSAGDRYTF.

This clonotype was counted many times. This chain connects TRBV29-1 to TRBJ2-1, with TRBD1 matching over 8 bases. V shed 8 bases, J shed 4 bases, and the junction held 10 bases outside the gene matches. This CDR3 is built from 14 residues. Looked up from germline, CDR1 is SQVTM and CDR2 is ANQGSEA. For the CDR3, the DNA is TGCAGCTCCAGGCAGGGGGCGGCTTACAATGAGCAGTTCTTC. Translation gives CSSRQGAAYNEQFF.

The chain combines TRBV18 with TRBJ1-4; 7 bases match TRBD1. Germline CDR1 and CDR2: KGHSH and LQKENI. V was pared by 5 bases and J by 7 bases, with 10 bases of the junction left unmatched. This CDR3 region has 15 residues. Written as DNA, the CDR3 is TGTGCCAGCTCATCCGACAGGGCTGTTGGTGAAAAACTGTTTTTT. Residues: CASSSDRAVGEKLFF.

This chain joins TRBV28 and TRBJ1-5; the D is unclear. CDR1 is MDHEN, CDR2 SYDVKM, per germline. The length of the CDR3 is 11 residues. V was cut by 3 bases and J by 6 bases, with 3 bases left in between. Written as DNA, the CDR3 is TGTGCCAGCAGTTTCGGTCAGCCCCAGCATTTT. Translated, it gives CASSFGQPQHF.

This clonotype showed up just a few times. The chain combines TRBV27 with TRBJ2-2, with TRBD1 matching 7 bases. Germline V gene sequence: CDR1 MNHEY, CDR2 SMNVEV (reference sequence). V was clipped by 2 bases and J by 5 bases; unmatched bases: 14. The CDR3 contains 18 residues. For the CDR3, the DNA is TGTGCCAGCAGTTTAGATCTCAGTAGGGGGCTGAGAACCGGGGAGCTGTTTTTT. It is translated as CASSLDLSRGLRTGELFF.

DNA of the CDR3: TGCGCCAGCAGCTTGCTAGCGGGAGAGAACGAGCAGTACTTC. It is translated as CASSLLAGENEQYF. The J gene is TRBJ2-5, the V gene TRBV5-1; the match to TRBD2 covers 10 bases. The J call may be mistaken, given a closer DNA end match to TRBJ2-7. The CDR3 consists of 14 residues. Germline V CDR1 and CDR2: SGHRS, YFSETQ.

V and J are TRBV4-2 and TRBJ2-1; 7 nucleotides line up with TRBD2. This CDR3 is built from 16 residues. Germline CDR1 reads LGHNA; CDR2 reads YNFKEQ. The ends lost 6 bases at V and 1 base at J; junction bases unmatched: 9. Here the CDR3 reads CASRVTGGPSYNEQFF. The DNA of the CDR3 is TGTGCCAGCAGGGTTACGGGAGGACCTTCCTACAATGAGCAGTTCTTC.

This clonotype has a handful of counts. A read error may explain this, as a much larger clone is one base away. The chain uses TRBV6-2 or TRBV6-3 and TRBJ2-1; D not certain. CDR1 MNHEY and CDR2 SVGEGT come from the germline V gene. This CDR3 contains 15 residues. The CDR3 DNA sequence: TGTGCCAGCAGTTTTGGCCGAAGTTCCTGCAATGAGCAGTTCTTC. Translating gives CASSFGRSSCNEQFF.

The chain employs TRBV7-8 and TRBJ1-4; D uncertain. Trimming left V 3 bases short and J 8 bases short, with 7 bases between. This CDR3 comprises 12 residues. Germline CDR1 and CDR2: SGHVS and FQNEAQ. The DNA of the CDR3 is TGTGCCAGCAGCTTTTTGGGGGAAAAACTGTTTTTT. This translates into CASSFLGEKLFF.

This clonotype was detected ten times or more. The V call is TRBV5-6, the J call TRBJ2-3, with 14 bases matching TRBD2. The V gene's germline CDR1 is SGHDT and CDR2 YYEEEE. J lost 0 bases, V lost 4 bases, and 10 bases had no gene match. The CDR3 spans 19 residues. CDR3: CASSGAGTSGGVSTDTQYF. The CDR3 DNA follows: TGTGCCAGCAGCGGGGCCGGGACTAGCGGGGGAGTTAGCACAGATACGCAGTATTTT.

There are many counts of this clonotype. The J gene is TRBJ1-2, the V gene TRBV5-6; no firm D call. The CDR3 is 17 residues long. The ends were cut back, 4 bases at V and 2 bases at J, with 21 bases in the middle. Looked up from germline, CDR1 is SGHDT and CDR2 is YYEEEE. The CDR3 DNA sequence: TGTGCCAGCAGCGACCTTGCCAAGGGTCGCACCAACTATGGCTACACCTTC. This sequence encodes CASSDLAKGRTNYGYTF.

This chain connects TRBV12-3 or TRBV12-4 to TRBJ1-2; no reliable D call. Between the trimmed V and J ends, which lost 4 bases and 2 bases, there was a span of 11 bases. This CDR3 has 14 residues. CDR3 sequence: CASSSEKGNYGYTF. As DNA, the CDR3 is TGTGCCAGCAGTTCCGAGAAGGGAAACTATGGCTACACCTTC.

With respect to this clonotype: Germline is not matched at one junction end, which may reflect a read error. The CDR3 coding sequence is TGTGCCGGTAGTGGTGTTGGGGAGGGTCAAGAGACCCAGTACTTC. The encoded protein is CAGSGVGEGQETQYF. This sequence joins TRBV19 and TRBJ2-7; TRBD2 matches 7 bases. The DNA end favors TRBJ2-5, so the J call may be wrong. Germline V lookup: CDR1 LNHDA, CDR2 SQIVND (reference sequence). CDR3 length: 15 residues.

At least ten counts were recorded for this clonotype. V and J are TRBV20-1 and TRBJ1-4, with TRBD1 matching 7 bases. The CDR3 has 12 amino acids. The germline V gene encodes CDR1 DFQATT and CDR2 SNEGSKA (reference sequence). V trimming: 5 bases; J trimming: 4 bases; junction bases outside the gene matches: 1. The CDR3 protein is CSAWDSNEKLFF. CDR3 DNA: TGCAGTGCTTGGGACAGTAATGAAAAACTGTTTTTT.

In this sample, this clonotype turned up many times. The rearrangement links TRBV6-1 to TRBJ2-7, with D tentatively TRBD2 (5 bases). CDR1 is MNHNS, CDR2 SASEGT, per germline. The CDR3 length is 15 residues. Trimming left V 6 bases short and J 2 bases short, with 17 bases between. CDR3 amino acids: CASRPLLGGPYEQYF. CDR3 in DNA: TGTGCCAGCAGACCCCTACTTGGCGGGCCCTACGAGCAGTACTTC.

This clonotype has a handful of counts. Possible read error: a much larger clone is one base away. The chain combines TRBV3-1 with TRBJ2-7; D is unresolved. Germline V CDR1 and CDR2: LGHDT, YNNKEL (reference sequence). This CDR3 has 14 amino acids. Between the trimmed V and J ends, which lost 4 bases and 1 base, there was a span of 11 bases. The CDR3 DNA sequence: TGTGCCAGCAGCCCACGAGTTTTTTCCTACGAGCAGTACTTC. This gives the protein CASSPRVFSYEQYF.

V is TRBV28 and J is TRBJ2-7, with a weak D call TRBD2 (5 bases). Trimming cost V 3 bases and J 3 bases, with 6 bases left between them. The germline CDR1 and CDR2 sequences are MDHEN and SYDVKM. The CDR3 is 12 amino acids. Here the CDR3 DNA reads TGTGCCAGCAGTTTCGCGGGCTACGAGCAGTACTTC. This encodes CASSFAGYEQYF.

This chain uses TRBV14 with TRBJ2-1; 13 bases are shared with TRBD2. Germline V lookup: CDR1 SGHDN, CDR2 FVKESK. Trimming at V came to 1 base and at J to 6 bases, leaving 3 bases not matched to a gene. The CDR3 has 16 residues. The CDR3 DNA reads TGTGCCAGCAGCCAAGGGACTAGCGGGAGTCGCAATGAGCAGTTCTTC. It codes for CASSQGTSGSRNEQFF.

This clonotype was observed once. The junction departs from the called germline gene at one end, perhaps through a read error. The chain has TRBV29-1 and TRBJ2-4; D is ambiguous. The closer fit of TRBJ2-7 to the DNA end suggests the J call may be wrong. The germline V gene has CDR1 SQVTM and CDR2 ANQGSEA. The CDR3 extends over 12 amino acids. The CDR3 bases are TGCGGCGTTGGCCAGATTAGCTGCGAGCAGTACTTC. Its protein product is CGVGQISCEQYF.

This clonotype was recorded at least ten times. V is TRBV10-3 and J is TRBJ2-2; 8 bases match TRBD2. Germline CDR1 is ENHRY and CDR2 is SYGVKD. The CDR3 sequence is 17 residues long. Germline trimming cut 1 base from V and 5 bases from J; bases unmatched to any gene: 9. CDR3 bases: TGTGCCATCAGTGAGTTAAGCGGGGGATCCTCGACCGGGGAGCTGTTTTTT. Translated: CAISELSGGSSTGELFF.

This clonotype was counted ten times or more. J is TRBJ1-1 and V is TRBV5-1; no clear D gene. With 0 bases removed from V and 5 bases from J, the gap between germline ends came to 11 bases. Germline V gene sequence: CDR1 SGHRS, CDR2 YFSETQ. The CDR3 totals 14 residues. DNA of the CDR3: TGCGCCAGCAGCTTGGGGGCCCGGGATACTGAAGCTTTCTTT. Amino acid sequence: CASSLGARDTEAFF. The whole variable domain, filled in from reference TRBV5-1 and TRBJ1-1, reads KAGVTQTPRYLIKTRGQQVTLSCSPISGHRSVSWYQQTPGQGLQFLFEYFSETQRNKGNFPGRFSGRQFSNSRSEMNVSTLELGDSALYLCASSLGARDTEAFFGQGTRLTVV.

The chain recombines TRBV7-8 with TRBJ1-3, with D hard to call. Germline CDR1 SGHVS, CDR2 FQNEAQ. Deletions cut 7 bases from V and 0 bases from J, with 4 bases between. The CDR3 has 12 residues. CDR3: CASTSSGNTIYF. CDR3 DNA sequence: TGTGCCAGCACTAGCTCTGGAAACACCATATATTTT.

Ten or more counts support this clonotype. The chain links TRBV5-1 to TRBJ2-5, with 10 bases aligning to TRBD2. The CDR3 totals 17 residues. The V gene's germline CDR1 is SGHRS and CDR2 YFSETQ. V lost 1 base, J lost 1 base, and 7 bases stayed unmatched. The CDR3 loop is CASSLNSGGPSQETQYF. The CDR3 region has the DNA TGCGCCAGCAGCTTGAATAGCGGGGGGCCTTCCCAAGAGACCCAGTACTTC.

Remarks on this clonotype: A junction end diverges from the germline sequence, so it may reflect a read error. CDR3: CASGLFVRQGDEQFF. Written as DNA, the CDR3 is TGCGCCAGCGGCTTGTTTGTTAGGCAGGGCGATGAGCAGTTCTTC. The J gene is TRBJ2-1, the V gene TRBV5-1; tentatively, D is TRBD1 (5 bases). Germline-derived CDR1 and CDR2 are SGHRS and YFSETQ. The CDR3 covers 15 residues.

This clonotype was counted ten times or more. The genes are TRBV6-1 and TRBJ2-7, with TRBD1 matching 7 bases. CDR3 length equals 15 residues. Germline V gene sequence: CDR1 MNHNS, CDR2 SASEGT. The V and J ends lost 1 base and 2 bases, in that order; junction bases with no gene match: 5. The CDR3 sequence is CASSEGGQTAYEQYF. CDR3 nucleotides: TGTGCCAGCAGTGAAGGGGGACAGACCGCCTACGAGCAGTACTTC.